The 20 T cell receptor beta chains below were found in one sample sequenced in a study of spatial heterogeneity in lung cancer. Using its own MiXCR run on the 5' RACE reads, TCRdb lists one record per CDR3 protein. The sample gives about 50,000 distinct CDR3 sequences, roughly 7.6% of which show up once; more than 10% is in the top ten. Time point described: sample taken at primary tumor resection. Unsorted samples of tumor, nontumor lung or frozen PBMC had their whole RNA sequenced. This material consisted of PBMCs, taken at surgery. The receptors derive from a female donor with early-stage non-small cell lung cancer.

This clonotype has only a few counts. For the CDR3, the DNA is TGTGCCAGCAGGTCAGGGAGGTATGGCTACACCTTC. Amino acid sequence: CASRSGRYGYTF. The rearrangement uses TRBV12-3 or TRBV12-4 and TRBJ1-2; a weak D match, TRBD1 (5 bases). The V gene lost 6 bases and the J gene lost 5 bases, with 10 bases spanning the gap. CDR3 size: 12 residues.

V gene TRBV12-3 or TRBV12-4 combines with J gene TRBJ2-5; D perhaps matches TRBD1 (5 bases). V lost 1 base and J 5 bases, leaving 8 bases between the germline ends. This CDR3 has 13 residues. The CDR3 reads CASSLEGRETQYF. CDR3 nucleotides: TGTGCCAGCAGTTTAGAGGGGCGGGAGACCCAGTACTTC.

The rearrangement links TRBV11-2 to TRBJ1-3; the D is unclear. Deletions cut 0 bases from V and 0 bases from J, with 12 bases between. Germline lookup yields CDR1 SGHAT and CDR2 FQNNGV. This CDR3 has 17 amino acids. CDR3: CASSLDDLFYSGNTIYF. The CDR3 nucleotides read TGTGCCAGCAGCTTAGACGACCTCTTCTACTCTGGAAACACCATATATTTT.

This sequence joins TRBV19 and TRBJ2-7; 8 bases fit TRBD1. Trimming cost V 3 bases and J 2 bases; bases outside gene matches: 6. Germline CDR1 and CDR2: LNHDA and SQIVND (reference sequence). This CDR3 is built from 15 residues. CDR3 sequence: CASSISSTGAYEQYF. The CDR3 DNA is TGTGCCAGTAGTATCTCATCGACAGGGGCCTACGAGCAGTACTTC. Combining the CDR3 with reference TRBV19 and TRBJ2-7 gives the whole variable domain DGGITQSPKYLFRKEGQNVTLSCEQNLNHDAMYWYRQDPGQGLRLIYYSQIVNDFQKGDIAEGYSVSREKKESFPLTVTSAQKNPTAFYLCASSISSTGAYEQYFGPGTRLTVT.

This clonotype showed up many times. The V and J genes are TRBV4-3 and TRBJ2-3, with D perhaps assigned TRBD1 or TRBD2 (5 bases each). CDR1 and CDR2 from the germline V gene are LGHNA and YSLEER. The CDR3 contains 15 residues. Deletions cut 3 bases from V and 0 bases from J, with 10 bases between. CDR3 sequence reads: CASSHTRGSTDTQYF. The CDR3 DNA reads TGCGCCAGCAGCCATACTAGGGGAAGCACAGATACGCAGTATTTT.

This clonotype was recorded a few times. This chain connects TRBV7-2 to TRBJ2-2; 10 bases are a match to TRBD2. Germline trimming cut 5 bases from V and 1 base from J; bases unmatched to any gene: 10. This CDR3 is built from 18 residues. Germline CDR1 and CDR2: SGHTA and FQGNSA. The CDR3 DNA is TGTGCCAGCAGCCGACGTCTAGCGGGGGCCGGGAACACCGGGGAGCTGTTTTTT. Translation: CASSRRLAGAGNTGELFF.

This chain uses TRBV12-3 or TRBV12-4 with TRBJ2-1; D tentatively reads TRBD1 or TRBD2 (6 bases each). The V gene lost 7 bases and the J gene lost 9 bases, with 16 bases spanning the gap. The CDR3 is made up of 13 amino acids. CDR3 residues: CASTLRGQSEQFF. DNA for the CDR3: TGTGCCAGCACCCTACGGGGGCAGAGTGAGCAGTTCTTC.

This clonotype was counted between two and nine times. The chain employs TRBV11-2 and TRBJ2-2; either TRBD1 or TRBD2 may supply D (5 bases each). The germline CDR1 and CDR2 sequences are SGHAT and FQNNGV. The CDR3 has 14 amino acids. The germline V and J ends were trimmed by 6 bases and 6 bases, with 14 bases remaining between them. CDR3 nucleotide sequence: TGTGCCAGCAGTTTGGGTAGAGGGGCCGGGGAGCTGTTTTTT. It translates to CASSLGRGAGELFF.

This clonotype was seen repeatedly, ten times or more. This chain links TRBV12-3 or TRBV12-4 with TRBJ1-6; unclear D gene. V lost 7 bases and J 7 bases, leaving 14 bases between the germline ends. CDR3 length equals 14 residues. The CDR3 protein is CASTLANLNSPLHF. CDR3 in DNA: TGTGCCAGCACCTTAGCCAACCTAAATTCACCCCTCCACTTT.

This clonotype showed up just a few times. The chain joins TRBV5-4 to TRBJ2-5; D unclear. The CDR3 is made up of 12 amino acids. V was pared by 4 bases and J by 3 bases, with 7 bases between. In germline, CDR1 is SGHNT, CDR2 YYREEE (reference sequence). The CDR3 DNA follows: TGTGCCAGCAGCCCGAATAAAGAGACCCAGTACTTC. Protein: CASSPNKETQYF.

The CDR3 region has the DNA TGTGCCTGGAGTAGTCACGCATCCTACGAGCAGTACTTC. Protein sequence: CAWSSHASYEQYF. V is TRBV30 and J is TRBJ2-7; D uncertain. Germline V gives CDR1 GTSNPN, CDR2 SVGIG (reference sequence). The CDR3 is made up of 13 amino acids. The ends were cut back, 2 bases at V and 1 base at J, with 9 bases in the middle.

The V gene is TRBV4-3, the J gene TRBJ1-3; the D is unclear. CDR1 LGHNA and CDR2 YSLEER come from the germline V gene. The V end lost 0 bases, the J end lost 1 base, and 10 bases lay between the germline ends. The length of the CDR3 is 16 residues. The CDR3 reads CASSQDDLSSGNTIYF. The CDR3 region has the DNA TGCGCCAGCAGCCAAGATGATCTGTCTTCTGGAAACACCATATATTTT.

This clonotype appeared many times. V is TRBV29-1 and J is TRBJ1-1; tentatively, D is TRBD1 (5 bases). With 6 bases removed from V and 0 bases from J, the gap between germline ends came to 14 bases. CDR1 SQVTM and CDR2 ANQGSEA come from the germline V gene. CDR3 length: 14 amino acids. The CDR3 nucleotides are TGCAGCGTCTTGGGGGGAGGGTTGAACACTGAAGCTTTCTTT. Translated, it gives CSVLGGGLNTEAFF.

The V and J genes are TRBV6-2 or TRBV6-3 and TRBJ2-5, with TRBD1 matching over 8 bases. The CDR3 extends over 14 amino acids. Trimming cost V 8 bases and J 5 bases; bases outside gene matches: 10. Per germline, CDR1 MNHEY and CDR2 SVGEGT. The CDR3 loop is CASQIRGLAETQYF. CDR3 sequence (DNA): TGTGCCAGCCAAATCAGGGGGCTCGCGGAGACCCAGTACTTC.

Many counts were recorded for this clonotype. This chain joins TRBV3-1 and TRBJ1-2; 10 bases line up with TRBD1. CDR3 size: 18 residues. Per germline, CDR1 LGHDT and CDR2 YNNKEL (reference sequence). Trimming removed 6 bases from V and 4 bases from J; junction bases left unmatched: 17. The CDR3 loop reads CASSPETGTGVGGYGYTF. DNA for the CDR3: TGTGCCAGCAGTCCGGAAACCGGGACAGGGGTTGGGGGCTATGGCTACACCTTC.

This clonotype was seen more than once but under ten times. V and J are TRBV11-2 and TRBJ2-5, with TRBD2 identical over 12 bases. The CDR3 runs to 16 residues. Trimming cost V 5 bases and J 3 bases; bases outside gene matches: 7. The germline V gene has CDR1 SGHAT and CDR2 FQNNGV. The DNA of the CDR3 is TGTGCCAGCAGCCCTAGCCGGACTAGCGGGGAAGAGACCCAGTACTTC. Translation gives CASSPSRTSGEETQYF.

This clonotype showed up just a few times. The chain uses TRBV7-3 and TRBJ2-3, with TRBD2 matching over 9 bases. The CDR3 covers 15 residues. CDR1 is SGHTA, CDR2 FQGTGA, per germline. V shed 5 bases and J 3 bases; nucleotides not matched to a gene: 6. In DNA form, the CDR3 reads TGTGCCAGCAGCCGTAGCGGGGGCTTTACAGATACGCAGTATTTT. It yields the protein CASSRSGGFTDTQYF.

This clonotype was seen a few times. This chain joins TRBV5-6 and TRBJ1-5; no clear D gene. CDR3 length equals 14 residues. Germline V CDR1 and CDR2: SGHDT, YYEEEE. Trimming cost V 5 bases and J 2 bases, with 11 bases left between them. The CDR3: CASSETKGNQPQHF. For the CDR3, the DNA is TGTGCCAGCAGTGAGACAAAGGGCAATCAGCCCCAGCATTTT.

This clonotype was observed many times. Here the CDR3 reads CAWTYQGAAFF. The CDR3 region has the DNA TGTGCCTGGACCTATCAGGGGGCCGCTTTCTTT. The chain joins TRBV30 to TRBJ1-1; TRBD1 matches at 8 bases. V lost 4 bases and J lost 11; bases outside the gene matches: 6. Germline CDR1 and CDR2: GTSNPN and SVGIG (reference sequence). The CDR3 contains 11 residues.

This clonotype came up a few times. The chain combines TRBV20-1 with TRBJ1-1; D gene ambiguous. The V gene's germline CDR1 is DFQATT and CDR2 SNEGSKA (reference sequence). V gave up 5 bases and J gave up 2 bases, with 6 bases separating them. The CDR3 totals 11 residues. The chain's CDR3 is CSADSNTEAFF. The DNA for the CDR3 is TGCAGTGCTGACTCAAACACTGAAGCTTTCTTT.